Listed below are T cell receptor beta chains from one sample, sequenced in a study of blood T cell repertoires in COVID-19. Method: immunoSEQ multiplex PCR; TCRdb's copy keeps in-frame clones and lacks some. Of tens of thousands of clones listed, roughly nine tenths are singletons. Sequenced: peripheral blood. These receptors all come from a woman of 80 years or more with active or convalescent COVID-19. The CDR3 runs from the conserved cysteine through the conserved F or W. Fields, in order: J gene, D gene, CDR3 length, V gene, clone size, CDR3 protein, CDR3 DNA. The D gene is left open where the match is weak. Rows may omit the clone size; those that give it use once, few, many or a size class.

TRBJ2-7	TRBD1	15	TRBV5-5	NA	CASSYTGTGPYEQYF	TGTGCCAGCAGCTATACCGGGACAGGACCCTACGAGCAGTACTTC
TRBJ2-2	TRBD2	17	TRBV4-1	NA	CASSQGGAGGNTGELFF	TGCGCCAGCAGCCAAGGGGGAGCGGGGGGGAACACCGGGGAGCTGTTTTTT
TRBJ1-1	TRBD1	13	TRBV5-8	NA	CASRFRGQTEAFF	TGTGCCAGCAGGTTCAGGGGGCAAACTGAAGCTTTCTTT
TRBJ1-2	NA	14	TRBV10-3	NA	CAISSLGQNYGYTF	TGTGCCATCAGTAGCCTAGGACAGAACTATGGCTACACCTTC
TRBJ1-5	TRBD1	16	TRBV19	NA	CASSRWDRGSNQPQHF	TGTGCCAGTAGTAGATGGGACAGGGGCAGCAATCAGCCCCAGCATTTT
TRBJ1-1	NA	17	TRBV28	NA	CASTRYGGGFLTTEAFF	TGTGCCAGCACCCGTTATGGGGGGGGTTTTCTGACCACTGAAGCTTTCTTT
TRBJ2-7	TRBD1	14	TRBV29-1	NA	CSAIPGTGIYEQYF	TGCAGCGCCATTCCCGGGACAGGGATCTACGAGCAGTACTTC
TRBJ2-1	NA	15	TRBV4-3	NA	CASSQEEGTRYEQFF	TGCGCCAGCAGCCAAGAAGAGGGGACACGCTATGAGCAGTTCTTC
TRBJ2-2	NA	11	TRBV27	NA	CASGFPGELFF	TGTGCCAGCGGCTTTCCCGGGGAGCTGTTTTTT
TRBJ2-5	TRBD1	17	TRBV27	NA	CASSFTPDRVDRETQYF	TGTGCCAGCAGTTTTACCCCGGACAGGGTGGATCGGGAGACCCAGTACTTC
TRBJ1-1	TRBD1	14	TRBV19	NA	CASSRDRANTEAFF	TGTGCCAGTAGCCGGGACAGGGCGAACACTGAAGCTTTCTTT
TRBJ1-4	TRBD1	14	TRBV2	NA	CASSGTGVGEKLFF	TGTGCCAGCAGTGGGACAGGGGTTGGAGAAAAACTGTTTTTT
TRBJ2-1	TRBD1	14	TRBV24-1	NA	CATSAPGQYNEQFF	TGTGCCACCAGTGCCCCGGGACAGTACAATGAGCAGTTCTTC
TRBJ2-2	NA	14	TRBV30	NA	CAWRSGSRTGELFF	TGTGCCTGGAGGAGCGGGTCCCGCACCGGGGAGCTGTTTTTT
TRBJ1-2	TRBD1	15	TRBV11-2	NA	CASSSYGQGSYGYTF	TGTGCCAGCAGCTCCTACGGACAGGGGAGCTATGGCTACACCTTC
TRBJ2-6	NA	15	TRBV9	NA	CASSAQGLGANVLTF	TGTGCCAGCAGCGCCCAGGGTCTTGGGGCCAACGTCCTGACTTTC
TRBJ1-4	TRBD1	14	TRBV2	few	CASRVGQSNEKLFF	TGTGCCAGCAGGGTGGGACAGTCCAATGAAAAACTGTTTTTT
TRBJ2-2	NA	15	TRBV27	few	CASSFLGGRIGELFF	TGTGCCAGCAGTTTCCTCGGGGGGCGCATCGGGGAGCTGTTTTTT
TRBJ2-3	TRBD2	16	TRBV5-1	NA	CASRAGTSGLTDTQYF	TGCGCCAGCAGGGCCGGGACTAGCGGCCTTACAGATACGCAGTATTTT
TRBJ1-4	NA	13	TRBV5-5	once	CASSEGQNEKLFF	TGTGCCAGCAGCGAAGGACAGAATGAAAAACTGTTTTTT
TRBJ1-2	TRBD1	14	TRBV27	NA	CASSPGQANYGYTF	TGTGCCAGCAGTCCGGGACAGGCTAACTATGGCTACACCTTC
TRBJ2-3	TRBD2	15	TRBV2	few	CASSAAGASTDTQYF	TGTGCCAGCAGTGCAGCGGGGGCTAGCACAGATACGCAGTATTTT
TRBJ1-1	NA	16	TRBV5-8	NA	CASSLRGGGRNTEAFF	TGTGCCAGCAGCTTAAGGGGAGGGGGGAGAAACACTGAAGCTTTCTTT
TRBJ1-4	TRBD1	15	TRBV28	NA	CASSTDRGRGEKLFF	TGTGCCAGCAGCACGGACAGGGGGCGCGGTGAAAAACTGTTTTTT
TRBJ1-3	NA	14	TRBV27	NA	CASSLVGPGNTIYF	TGTGCCAGCAGTTTAGTTGGGCCAGGAAACACCATATATTTT
TRBJ2-4	TRBD1	15	TRBV2	NA	CASSEWGQEVSIQYF	TGTGCCAGCAGTGAATGGGGACAGGAGGTATCCATTCAGTACTTC
TRBJ1-4	TRBD1	16	TRBV30	NA	CALQLGQGATNEKLFF	TGTGCCTTGCAGCTGGGACAGGGGGCAACTAATGAAAAACTGTTTTTT
TRBJ1-5	NA	16	TRBV3-1/TRBV3-2	NA	CASSQDDRHQNQPQHF	TGTGCCAGCAGCCAAGATGACAGGCACCAGAATCAGCCCCAGCATTTT
TRBJ2-1	NA	15	TRBV27	few	CASSLSRRGYNEQFF	TGTGCCAGCAGTTTATCGCGTAGGGGGTACAATGAGCAGTTCTTC
TRBJ2-1	NA	12	TRBV11-2	NA	CASSFDFNEQFF	TGTGCCAGCAGCTTCGACTTCAATGAGCAGTTCTTC
TRBJ1-5	NA	15	TRBV28	NA	CASSSLGTPYQPQHF	TGTGCCAGCAGCTCGCTCGGGACACCTTATCAGCCCCAGCATTTT
TRBJ1-3	NA	15	TRBV9	few	CASSVESGSGNTIYF	TGTGCCAGCAGCGTAGAGTCGGGGTCGGGAAACACCATATATTTT
TRBJ2-5	NA	13	TRBV12-3/TRBV12-4	NA	CASSFQISETQYF	TGTGCCAGCAGTTTTCAGATTTCAGAGACCCAGTACTTC
TRBJ1-5	NA	15	TRBV12-5	NA	CASGLVLVGGGPQHF	TGTGCTAGTGGTTTGGTACTGGTGGGGGGAGGGCCCCAGCATTTT
TRBJ2-7	NA	12	TRBV12-3/TRBV12-4	NA	CASSSTGIEQYF	TGTGCCAGCAGCTCCACAGGGATCGAGCAGTACTTC
TRBJ2-1	NA	17	TRBV7-8	NA	CASSLVPGTLAYNEQFF	TGTGCCAGCAGCTTAGTTCCAGGGACACTCGCCTACAATGAGCAGTTCTTC
TRBJ1-5	TRBD1	14	TRBV4-1	NA	CASSGDRGNQPQHF	TGCGCCAGCAGTGGGGACAGGGGCAATCAGCCCCAGCATTTT
TRBJ1-2	TRBD1	15	TRBV5-4	NA	CASSFPRQGGHGYTF	TGTGCCAGCAGCTTTCCCAGACAGGGGGGACATGGCTACACCTTC
TRBJ1-1	NA	13	TRBV15	NA	CATSSQGNTEAFF	TGTGCCACCAGCAGCCAGGGGAACACTGAAGCTTTCTTT
TRBJ2-3	TRBD2	17	TRBV4-1	NA	CASSHRTSGGRTDTQYF	TGCGCCAGCAGCCACCGGACTAGCGGGGGACGCACAGATACGCAGTATTTT
TRBJ1-2	TRBD1	14	TRBV6-6	NA	CASSQQGAPYGYTF	TGTGCCAGCAGTCAACAGGGGGCTCCCTATGGCTACACCTTC
TRBJ2-5	NA	13	TRBV12-3/TRBV12-4	NA	CASSFEAQETQYF	TGTGCCAGCAGTTTTGAAGCCCAAGAGACCCAGTACTTC
TRBJ1-2	NA	14	TRBV7-2	NA	CASSLVPTNYGYTF	TGTGCCAGCAGCTTAGTCCCAACTAACTATGGCTACACCTTC
TRBJ1-2	NA	14	TRBV7-2	NA	CASSLGGSNYGYTF	TGTGCCAGCAGCTTAGGGGGCTCTAACTATGGCTACACCTTC
TRBJ2-3	TRBD1	16	TRBV6-5	NA	CASSYSKGQGTDTQYF	TGTGCCAGCAGTTACTCGAAGGGACAGGGTACAGATACGCAGTATTTT
TRBJ2-3	NA	14	TRBV19	once	CASSARHATDTQYF	TGTGCCAGTAGTGCCCGACACGCCACAGATACGCAGTATTTT
TRBJ1-5	TRBD1	15	TRBV6-2/TRBV6-3	NA	CASSYVQQGIQPQHF	TGTGCCAGCAGTTACGTACAACAGGGGATTCAGCCCCAGCATTTT
TRBJ2-3	NA	15	TRBV27	NA	CASNPARARTDTQYF	TGTGCCAGCAACCCCGCGCGGGCCCGCACAGATACGCAGTATTTT
TRBJ1-2	TRBD1	18	TRBV4-3	NA	CASSQESGTGAQNYGYTF	TGCGCCAGCAGCCAAGAATCCGGGACAGGAGCCCAAAACTATGGCTACACCTTC
TRBJ1-5	NA	13	TRBV6-5	once	CASRKGENQPQHF	TGTGCCAGCAGGAAAGGGGAAAATCAGCCCCAGCATTTT
TRBJ2-1	TRBD2	17	TRBV4-1	NA	CASSQAPSGGVYNEQFF	TGCGCCAGCAGCCAAGCTCCTAGCGGGGGGGTCTACAATGAGCAGTTCTTC
TRBJ2-3	NA	12	TRBV11-2	NA	CASSSTSKAKYF	TGTGCCAGCAGCTCTACTAGCAAGGCGAAGTATTTT
TRBJ2-2	TRBD1	16	TRBV19	NA	CASSIGGTANTGELFF	TGTGCCAGTAGTATAGGGGGGACAGCGAACACCGGGGAGCTGTTTTTT
TRBJ2-3	TRBD2	15	TRBV4-3	NA	CASSQGGGGPDTQYF	TGCGCCAGCAGCCAAGGGGGCGGGGGGCCAGATACGCAGTATTTT
TRBJ1-3	TRBD1	15	TRBV2	once	CASRADRVMGNTIYF	TGTGCCAGCAGGGCTGACAGGGTGATGGGAAACACCATATATTTT